This is a list of T cell receptor beta chains from one sample in a study of early T cells in non-severe SARS-CoV-2 infection. In TCRdb, the 5' RACE reads were re-called with MiXCR into one record per CDR3 protein. The sample has more than 65,000 distinct CDR3 sequences; around 13% are singletons. The sample here was whole blood, taken at baseline. These receptors came from an adult who was a healthcare worker with PCR-confirmed SARS-CoV-2 infection or an uninfected control (not recorded which). Both conserved end residues are part of each CDR3. The D gene is left open where the match is weak. Clone size appears in some rows only: once, few, many, or a class for an expanded clone.

TRBV24-1	TRBD1	16	many	TRBJ2-1	TGTGCCACCAGTGATCCAGGGGGCCGGTCCTACAATGAGCAGTTCTTC	CATSDPGGRSYNEQFF
TRBV20-1	.	15	few	TRBJ1-2	TGCAGTGCTAGTTCGGGATCCCTCGGGAGCTATGGCTACACCTTC	CSASSGSLGSYGYTF
TRBV18	TRBD1	14	few	TRBJ1-1	TGTGCCAGCTCACGGGACAGGGGGCACACTGAAGCTTTCTTT	CASSRDRGHTEAFF
TRBV9	.	15	.	TRBJ2-7	TGTGCCAGCAGCTCCTCGGGAGTAGCCAACTACGAGCAGTACTTC	CASSSSGVANYEQYF
TRBV6-1	TRBD1	15	.	TRBJ2-5	TGTGCCAGCAGATCCATCAGGGGGCTCCAAGAGACCCAGTACTTC	CASRSIRGLQETQYF
TRBV6-1	.	16	.	TRBJ2-3	TGTGCCAGCAGTGAAGGGGCTAGTAGGGCGGCAGATACGCAGTATTTT	CASSEGASRAADTQYF
TRBV12-3/TRBV12-4	.	11	.	TRBJ1-1	TGTGCCAGCAGCCCACTCACTGAAGCTTTCTTT	CASSPLTEAFF
TRBV18	.	14	many	TRBJ2-1	TGTGCCAGCTCACCAGACAGAAAATACAATGAGCAGTTCTTC	CASSPDRKYNEQFF
TRBV7-9	.	11	.	TRBJ2-2	TGTGCCAGCAGGTCGCCTGGGGAGCTGTTTTTT	CASRSPGELFF
TRBV6-5	.	11	.	TRBJ1-1	TGTGCCACCGCGGGAGCATCCGAAGCTTTCTTT	CATAGASEAFF
TRBV7-9	.	13	many	TRBJ2-1	TGTGCCAGCAGCCCTGGGGGAGGACATGAGCAGTTCTTC	CASSPGGGHEQFF
TRBV6-6	TRBD1	14	few	TRBJ1-1	TGTGCCAGCCAAACGACAGGGTCGCGGACTGAAGCTTTCTTT	CASQTTGSRTEAFF
TRBV20-1	TRBD2	16	medium-sized	TRBJ2-3	TGCAGTGCTAGTTTACTAGCGGGAGGACGAACAGATACGCAGTATTTT	CSASLLAGGRTDTQYF
TRBV20-1	TRBD2	15	few	TRBJ2-2	TGCAGTGCTAGAGTAACTAGCGGGAGTGGCGGGGAGCTGTTTTTT	CSARVTSGSGGELFF
TRBV2	TRBD2	13	many	TRBJ2-7	TGTGCCGCAACCGGCGGGACTACCTACGAGCAGTACTTC	CAATGGTTYEQYF
TRBV7-3	TRBD2	17	.	TRBJ2-3	TGTGCCAGCAGCTTAGCACCCCCCCGGGAGGGGGCAGATACGCAGTATTTT	CASSLAPPREGADTQYF
TRBV20-1	TRBD2	15	few	TRBJ2-1	TGCAGTGCTAGAGTGGGGACTAGCACGCACAATGAGCAGTTCTTC	CSARVGTSTHNEQFF
TRBV11-2	TRBD1	15	few	TRBJ2-3	TGTGCCAGCAGCTCCTGGGACAGGGGCACAGATACGCAGTATTTT	CASSSWDRGTDTQYF
TRBV5-5	TRBD1	15	few	TRBJ1-4	TGTGCCAGCAGTGACAGGGGGCACGGTAATGAAAAACTGTTTTTT	CASSDRGHGNEKLFF
TRBV18	.	16	.	TRBJ2-3	TGTGCCAGCTCACCACCGAGCACTGCTAGCACAGATACGCAGTATTTT	CASSPPSTASTDTQYF
TRBV13	TRBD1	15	.	TRBJ1-6	TGTGCCAGCAGCTTAGATGGACAGGGAATTTCACCCCTCCACTTT	CASSLDGQGISPLHF
TRBV18	.	15	.	TRBJ2-5	TGTGCCAGCTCACCTGGGATTTGGACTCAAGAGACCCAGTACTTC	CASSPGIWTQETQYF
TRBV20-1	TRBD2	17	.	TRBJ2-3	TGCAGTGCTACGGATCCTAGCGGGAGGTCCCGCACAGATACGCAGTATTTT	CSATDPSGRSRTDTQYF
TRBV7-9	.	14	few	TRBJ2-5	TGTGCCAGCAGCTCCCAGGGGCGCCAAGAGACCCAGTACTTC	CASSSQGRQETQYF
TRBV5-1	.	17	many	TRBJ2-5	TGCGCCAGCAGCTTTACCCCGGCCCTAGCGAGCGGGGAGACCCAGTACTTC	CASSFTPALASGETQYF